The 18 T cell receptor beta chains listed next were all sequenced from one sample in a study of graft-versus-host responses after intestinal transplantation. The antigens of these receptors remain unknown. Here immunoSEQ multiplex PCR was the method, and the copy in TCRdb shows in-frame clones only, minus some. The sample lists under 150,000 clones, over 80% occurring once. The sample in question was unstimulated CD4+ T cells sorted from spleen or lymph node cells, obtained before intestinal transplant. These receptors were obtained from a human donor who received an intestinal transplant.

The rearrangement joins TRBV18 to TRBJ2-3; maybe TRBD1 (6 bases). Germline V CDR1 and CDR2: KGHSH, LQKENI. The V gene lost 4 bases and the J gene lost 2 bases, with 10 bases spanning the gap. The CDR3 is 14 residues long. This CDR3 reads CASSRQGITDTQYF. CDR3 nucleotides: TGTGCCAGCTCACGGCAGGGGATCACAGATACGCAGTATTTT.

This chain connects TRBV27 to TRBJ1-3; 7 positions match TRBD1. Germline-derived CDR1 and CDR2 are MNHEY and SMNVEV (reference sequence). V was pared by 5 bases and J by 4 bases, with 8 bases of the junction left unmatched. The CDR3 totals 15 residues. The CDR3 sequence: CASSRRQGVGNTIYF. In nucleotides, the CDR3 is TGTGCCAGCAGTCGTAGGCAGGGGGTAGGAAACACCATATATTTT.

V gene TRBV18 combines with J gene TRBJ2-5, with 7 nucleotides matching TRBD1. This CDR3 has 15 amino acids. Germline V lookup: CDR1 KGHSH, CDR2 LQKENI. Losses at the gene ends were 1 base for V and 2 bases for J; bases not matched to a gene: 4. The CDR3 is CASSPHRDRQETQYF. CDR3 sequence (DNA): TGTGCCAGCTCACCACATAGGGACAGACAAGAGACCCAGTACTTC.

The CDR3: CASSPKLAGVQDTQYF. CDR3 bases: TGTGCCAGCTCACCAAAGCTAGCGGGAGTACAAGATACGCAGTATTTT. The chain has TRBV18 and TRBJ2-3; the match to TRBD2 covers 10 bases. This CDR3 is 16 amino acids long. Germline V gene sequence: CDR1 KGHSH, CDR2 LQKENI. With 2 bases clipped from V and 5 bases from J, the junction kept 7 bases outside the gene matches.

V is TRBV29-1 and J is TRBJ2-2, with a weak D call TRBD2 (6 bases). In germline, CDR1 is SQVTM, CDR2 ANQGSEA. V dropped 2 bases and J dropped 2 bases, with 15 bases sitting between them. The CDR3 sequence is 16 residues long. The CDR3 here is CSVERWGGLNTGELFF. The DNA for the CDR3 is TGCAGCGTTGAAAGGTGGGGAGGACTAAACACCGGGGAGCTGTTTTTT.

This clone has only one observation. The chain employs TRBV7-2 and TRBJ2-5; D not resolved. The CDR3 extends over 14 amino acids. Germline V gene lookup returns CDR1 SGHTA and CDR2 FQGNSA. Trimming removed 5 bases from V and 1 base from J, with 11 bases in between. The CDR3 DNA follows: TGTGCCAGCAGCCTCCTCCGGCTCCAAGAGACCCAGTACTTC. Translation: CASSLLRLQETQYF.

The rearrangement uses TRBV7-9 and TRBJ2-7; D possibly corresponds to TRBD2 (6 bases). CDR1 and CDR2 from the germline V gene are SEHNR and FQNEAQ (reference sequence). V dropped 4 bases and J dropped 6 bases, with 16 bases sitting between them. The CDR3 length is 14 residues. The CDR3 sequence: CASSSGGSVREQYF. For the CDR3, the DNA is TGTGCCAGCAGCTCCGGGGGTAGCGTCCGCGAGCAGTACTTC.

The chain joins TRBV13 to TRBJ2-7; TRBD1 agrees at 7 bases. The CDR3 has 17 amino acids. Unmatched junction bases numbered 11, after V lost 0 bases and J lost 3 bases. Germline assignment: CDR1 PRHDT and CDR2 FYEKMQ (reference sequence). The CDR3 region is CASSLGQGHRGIYEQYF. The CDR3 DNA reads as TGTGCCAGCAGCTTAGGCCAGGGCCACAGGGGAATCTACGAGCAGTACTTC.

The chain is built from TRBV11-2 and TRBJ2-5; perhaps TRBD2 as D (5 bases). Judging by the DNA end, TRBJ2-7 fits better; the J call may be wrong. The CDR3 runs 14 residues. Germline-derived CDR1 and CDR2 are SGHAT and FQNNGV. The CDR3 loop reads CASSFSRGSYEQYF. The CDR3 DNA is TGTGCCAGCAGCTTTTCTCGGGGCTCCTACGAGCAGTACTTC.

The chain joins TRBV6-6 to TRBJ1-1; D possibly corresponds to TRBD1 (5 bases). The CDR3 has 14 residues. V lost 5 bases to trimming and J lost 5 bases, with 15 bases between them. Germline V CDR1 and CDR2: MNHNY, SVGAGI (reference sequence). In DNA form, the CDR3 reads TGTGCCAGCAGTGATCTTCAGGGTTGGACTGAAGCTTTCTTT. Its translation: CASSDLQGWTEAFF.

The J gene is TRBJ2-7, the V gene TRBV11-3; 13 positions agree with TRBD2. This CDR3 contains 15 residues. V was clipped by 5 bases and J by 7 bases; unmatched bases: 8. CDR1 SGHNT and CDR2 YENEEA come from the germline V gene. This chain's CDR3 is CASSPGLAGTGEQYF. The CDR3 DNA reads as TGTGCCAGCAGCCCGGGACTAGCGGGAACCGGGGAGCAGTACTTC.

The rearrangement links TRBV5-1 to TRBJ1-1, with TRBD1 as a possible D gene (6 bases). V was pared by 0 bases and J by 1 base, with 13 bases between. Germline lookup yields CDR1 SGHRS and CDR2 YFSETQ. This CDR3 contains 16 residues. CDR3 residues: CASSLARDTKNTEAFF. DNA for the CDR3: TGCGCCAGCAGCTTGGCTCGGGACACTAAGAACACTGAAGCTTTCTTT.

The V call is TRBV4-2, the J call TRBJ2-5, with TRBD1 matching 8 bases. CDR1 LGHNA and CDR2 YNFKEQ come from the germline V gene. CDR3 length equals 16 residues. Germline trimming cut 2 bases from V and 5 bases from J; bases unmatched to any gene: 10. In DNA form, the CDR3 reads TGTGCCAGCAGCCAAACGCGGACAGGGATAACGGAGACCCAGTACTTC. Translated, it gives CASSQTRTGITETQYF.

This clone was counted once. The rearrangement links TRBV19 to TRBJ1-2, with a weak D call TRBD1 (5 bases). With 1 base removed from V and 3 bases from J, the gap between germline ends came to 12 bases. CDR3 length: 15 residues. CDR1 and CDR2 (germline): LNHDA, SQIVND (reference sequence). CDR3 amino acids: CASSIAGQGDYGYTF. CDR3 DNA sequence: TGTGCCAGTAGTATAGCTGGGCAGGGAGACTATGGCTACACCTTC. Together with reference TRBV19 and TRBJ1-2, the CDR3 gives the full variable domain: DGGITQSPKYLFRKEGQNVTLSCEQNLNHDAMYWYRQDPGQGLRLIYYSQIVNDFQKGDIAEGYSVSREKKESFPLTVTSAQKNPTAFYLCASSIAGQGDYGYTFGSGTRLTVV.

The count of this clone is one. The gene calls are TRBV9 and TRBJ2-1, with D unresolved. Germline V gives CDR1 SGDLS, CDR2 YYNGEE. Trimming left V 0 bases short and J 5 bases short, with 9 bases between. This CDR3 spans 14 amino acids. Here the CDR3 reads CASSVGSANNEQFF. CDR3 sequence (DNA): TGTGCCAGCAGCGTAGGTAGTGCTAACAATGAGCAGTTCTTC. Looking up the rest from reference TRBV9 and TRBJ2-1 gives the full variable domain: DSGVTQTPKHLITATGQRVTLRCSPRSGDLSVYWYQQSLDQGLQFLIQYYNGEERAKGNILERFSAQQFPDLHSELNLSSLELGDSALYFCASSVGSANNEQFFGPGTRLTVL.

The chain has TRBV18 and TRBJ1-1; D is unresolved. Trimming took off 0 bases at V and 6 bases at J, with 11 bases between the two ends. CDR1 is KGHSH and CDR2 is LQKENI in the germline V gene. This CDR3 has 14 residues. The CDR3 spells CASSPPMAKAEAFF. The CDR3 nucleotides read TGTGCCAGCTCACCACCGATGGCGAAAGCTGAAGCTTTCTTT.

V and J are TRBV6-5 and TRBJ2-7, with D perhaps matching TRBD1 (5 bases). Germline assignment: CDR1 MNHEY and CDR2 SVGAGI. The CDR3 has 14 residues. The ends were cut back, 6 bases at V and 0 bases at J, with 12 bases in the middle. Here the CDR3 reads CASRGPSSSYEQYF. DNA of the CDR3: TGTGCCAGCAGGGGGCCTTCGAGCTCCTACGAGCAGTACTTC.

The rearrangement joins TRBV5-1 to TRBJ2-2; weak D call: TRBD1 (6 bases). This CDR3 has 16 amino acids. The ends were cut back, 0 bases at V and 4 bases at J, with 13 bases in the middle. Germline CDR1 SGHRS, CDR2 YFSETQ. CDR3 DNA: TGCGCCAGCAGCTTGGATTATAAAGGGGGCACCGGGGAGCTGTTTTTT. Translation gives CASSLDYKGGTGELFF.